The clone carrying this TCR beta chain has just a few counts. It was with 60 Vbeta and 13 Jbeta primers that the PCR ran. Measured with immunoSEQ multiplex PCR; TCRdb has only the in-frame clones, and not every one. The repertoire holds 95,000 to 130,000 clones, with 65% as singletons. The sample comes from a study of cytomegalovirus exposure and HLA in healthy donors. Study details: The study's early data release held some 85 million unique TCRs from HLA-typed donors.

The CDR3 extends over 15 amino acids. Between the trimmed V and J ends, which lost 2 bases and 1 base, there was a span of 10 bases. Germline V gene sequence: CDR1 MNHEY, CDR2 SMNVEV (reference sequence). Everyone who donated was a healthy bone marrow donor. The sequence was collected from a woman aged 40 to 50 in good health and CMV-seropositive. This chain connects TRBV27 to TRBJ2-3; a weak D match, TRBD1 (6 bases). Input material: PBMCs. CDR3 residues: CASSLAQGGTDTQYF. CDR3 DNA sequence: TGTGCCAGCAGTTTAGCACAGGGTGGCACAGATACGCAGTATTTT.